The 26 T cell receptor beta chains in this list originate from one sample, sequenced in a study of immune characterization of retroperitoneal liposarcoma (dated by TCRdb to 2018 to 2020). Receptor libraries were prepared by PCR. Reads for this sample came from a NextSeq 500. In TCRdb, the public reads were trimmed at Q25 with fastp and aligned with MiXCR, with productive beta chains retained. Identical CDR3 proteins give one entry, which carries the most common genes and DNA. This sample lists about 10,000 distinct CDR3 sequences; 25% to 30% were detected once. The ten most abundant clones make up almost 8.5% of the sample. Sequenced material: tumor tissue. Receptor source: a male donor with retroperitoneal liposarcoma.

In its sample, this clonotype is medium-sized. This chain links TRBV6-1 with TRBJ2-1; no definite D call. CDR1 is MNHNS and CDR2 is SASEGT in the germline V gene. The CDR3 length is 13 residues. V dropped 6 bases and J dropped 4 bases, with 10 bases sitting between them. CDR3 loop: CASRVHGYNEQFF. The CDR3 DNA follows: TGTGCCAGCAGAGTACATGGATACAATGAGCAGTTCTTC.

This clonotype qualifies as medium-sized. The chain combines TRBV6-1 with TRBJ2-1; 9 nucleotides line up with TRBD1. The CDR3 totals 13 residues. The V segment lost 7 bases and the J segment 13 bases; nucleotides outside the gene matches: 11. Germline V lookup: CDR1 MNHNS, CDR2 SASEGT. In DNA form, the CDR3 reads TGTGCCAGCAACGGACAGGGGCTGAAGACCCAGTTCTTC. It specifies CASNGQGLKTQFF.

This rearrangement joins TRBV7-3 to TRBJ2-1, with TRBD1 identical over 9 bases. Per the germline V gene, CDR1 is SGHTA and CDR2 is FQGTGA. Unmatched junction bases numbered 9, after V lost 5 bases and J lost 7 bases. This CDR3 is 15 amino acids long. The CDR3 DNA is TGTGCCAGCAGCCCCGGGACAGGGTTGGTAAATGAGCAGTTCTTC. Its protein is CASSPGTGLVNEQFF.

This clonotype was seen a handful of times. The chain uses TRBV6-6 and TRBJ2-1; D call uncertain. Germline lookup yields CDR1 MNHNY and CDR2 SVGAGI (reference sequence). V was shortened by 0 bases and J by 10 bases, with 10 bases between the two germline ends. The CDR3 has 13 amino acids. The CDR3 DNA reads TGTGCCAGCAGTTACTCACCAAGCTACGAGCAGTTCTTC. It codes for CASSYSPSYEQFF.

The V gene is TRBV27, the J gene TRBJ2-5; D ambiguous. The DNA end lines up better with TRBJ2-7; the J call may be wrong. This CDR3 spans 11 amino acids. Germline-derived CDR1 and CDR2 are MNHEY and SMNVEV (reference sequence). The CDR3 DNA follows: TGTGCCAGCAGTACCACATACGAGCAGTACTTC. Translated: CASSTTYEQYF.

This rearrangement joins TRBV12-3 or TRBV12-4 to TRBJ2-4; D is perhaps TRBD1 (6 bases). V lost 1 base and J 13 bases, leaving 14 bases between the germline ends. CDR3 length equals 13 residues. CDR3 protein: CASSLDGTPEQYF. DNA of the CDR3: TGTGCCAGCAGTTTAGACGGGACACCTGAGCAGTACTTC.

The chain has TRBV7-2 and TRBJ1-2; D remains ambiguous. CDR1 and CDR2 (germline): SGHTA, FQGNSA. Trimming stripped 6 bases from V and 4 bases from J, with 15 bases between. The CDR3 contains 14 residues. The CDR3 DNA reads TGTGCCAGCAGTTGGCCCGGACTAATCTATGGCTACACCTTC. Its protein is CASSWPGLIYGYTF.

The rearrangement links TRBV10-1 to TRBJ2-3; a weak D match, TRBD1 (6 bases). Trimming left V 5 bases short and J 5 bases short, with 17 bases between. Germline assignment: CDR1 WNHNN and CDR2 SYGVQD (reference sequence). The CDR3 runs 15 residues. CDR3 protein: CASSRSGDTRDTQYF. As DNA, the CDR3 is TGCGCCAGCAGTCGGAGTGGGGACACAAGAGATACGCAGTATTTT.

This clonotype came up many times. The chain links TRBV12-3 or TRBV12-4 to TRBJ1-4, with 9 bases aligning to TRBD1. V shed 4 bases, J shed 0 bases, and the junction held 6 bases outside the gene matches. The CDR3 spans 17 residues. CDR3 bases: TGTGCCAGCAGTTACTGGACAGGGGCCTCAACTAATGAAAAACTGTTTTTT. It is translated as CASSYWTGASTNEKLFF.

This clonotype was observed a few times. The chain recombines TRBV6-1 with TRBJ2-7; 8 bases fit TRBD1. Losses at the gene ends were 7 bases for V and 7 bases for J; bases not matched to a gene: 15. This CDR3 is 15 amino acids long. CDR1 MNHNS and CDR2 SASEGT come from the germline V gene. CDR3: CASKTRDRIYNEQYF. In DNA form, the CDR3 reads TGTGCCAGCAAGACCCGGGACAGGATTTACAATGAGCAGTACTTC.

This clonotype appeared a few times. V usage is TRBV12-3 or TRBV12-4 and J usage is TRBJ2-1, with D tentatively TRBD1 or TRBD2 (5 bases each). The CDR3 totals 14 residues. V gave up 6 bases and J gave up 13 bases, with 22 bases separating them. CDR3 sequence: CASRPRTSQETQFF. DNA of the CDR3: TGTGCCAGCAGACCCCGGACTTCACAGGAGACCCAGTTCTTC.

This chain connects TRBV27 to TRBJ2-3; D is ambiguous. Germline-derived CDR1 and CDR2 are MNHEY and SMNVEV (reference sequence). The V end was cut by 4 bases, the J end by 3 bases, with 5 bases between. CDR3 length equals 12 residues. For the CDR3, the DNA is TGTGCCAGCAGTTCCTTTACAGATACGCAGTATTTT. It specifies CASSSFTDTQYF.

The chain is built from TRBV10-3 and TRBJ2-2, with 9 bases that match TRBD2. The length of the CDR3 is 15 residues. Per germline, CDR1 ENHRY and CDR2 SYGVKD. V dropped 4 bases and J dropped 1; count of bases not matched to a gene: 1. The CDR3, as DNA: TGTGCCATCAGTGTTAGCGGGGGGAACACCGGGGAGCTGTTTTTT. Its translation is CAISVSGGNTGELFF.

CDR3 region: CASTRQSVRTEAFF. CDR3 nucleotides: TGTGCCAGCACCCGACAGTCGGTCCGCACTGAAGCTTTCTTT. The chain links TRBV12-3 or TRBV12-4 to TRBJ1-1; possibly TRBD1 for D (5 bases). This CDR3 comprises 14 residues. Trimming shortened V by 7 bases and J by 4 bases, and 16 bases separated the two germline ends.

This clonotype was detected a few times. The genes are TRBV7-6 and TRBJ2-1; TRBD2 aligns across 14 bases. This CDR3 spans 20 amino acids. The V segment lost 1 base and the J segment 2 bases; nucleotides outside the gene matches: 10. Germline V gives CDR1 SGHVS, CDR2 FNYEAQ. The CDR3 sequence is CASSLVPGLAGVGTYNEQFF. DNA of the CDR3: TGTGCCAGCAGCTTAGTCCCGGGACTAGCGGGAGTGGGGACCTACAATGAGCAGTTCTTC.

The table lists this clonotype with a few counts. This rearrangement joins TRBV6-1 to TRBJ2-1, with 11 nucleotides matching TRBD1. The end of the DNA aligns better with TRBJ2-7, so the J call may be wrong. The CDR3 is made up of 15 amino acids. Germline V lookup: CDR1 MNHNS, CDR2 SASEGT. For the CDR3, the DNA is TGTGCCAGCAGTGAAGGGACAGGGGGCTACAATGAGCAGTACTTC. This encodes CASSEGTGGYNEQYF.

This clonotype was counted at least ten times. The chain links TRBV6-1 to TRBJ2-5; the match to TRBD1 covers 7 bases. The CDR3 runs to 13 residues. V was clipped by 6 bases and J by 4 bases; unmatched bases: 5. Germline CDR1 reads MNHNS; CDR2 reads SASEGT. The CDR3 reads CASSPTGRETQYF. In DNA form, the CDR3 reads TGTGCCAGCAGCCCGACAGGGAGAGAGACCCAGTACTTC.

The gene calls are TRBV6-1 and TRBJ1-5; 8 bases align to TRBD1. The CDR3 covers 15 residues. Germline CDR1 reads MNHNS; CDR2 reads SASEGT. V was clipped by 5 bases and J by 2 bases; unmatched bases: 5. The CDR3, as DNA: TGTGCCAGCAGTACGGACAGGGCGGGCAATCAGCCCCAGCATTTT. It codes for CASSTDRAGNQPQHF.

Notes on this clonotype: Possible read error: a much larger clone is one base away. CDR3 coding DNA: TGTGCCAGCAGTTACTCGGGGCCCCTGGACGAGCAGTTCTTC. Residues: CASSYSGPLDEQFF. This chain joins TRBV6-6 and TRBJ2-1, with D possibly being TRBD1 (5 bases). Trimming shortened V by 0 bases and J by 10 bases, and 13 bases separated the two germline ends. CDR3 length: 14 residues. Looked up from germline, CDR1 is MNHNY and CDR2 is SVGAGI (reference sequence).

This clonotype occurred once. The J gene is TRBJ2-1, the V gene TRBV27; D gene ambiguous. The closer fit of TRBJ2-7 to the DNA end suggests the J call may be wrong. The CDR3 runs to 12 residues. CDR1 and CDR2 from the germline V gene are MNHEY and SMNVEV (reference sequence). The CDR3 region has the DNA TGTGCCACCCTCTCGCCGGGTTACGAGCAGTACTTC. Protein product: CATLSPGYEQYF.

By sample share, this clonotype is large (0.1 to 1%). The chain joins TRBV6-1 to TRBJ2-1; 11 nucleotides line up with TRBD2. The CDR3 runs to 14 residues. V dropped 5 bases and J dropped 5; count of bases not matched to a gene: 2. Germline lookup yields CDR1 MNHNS and CDR2 SASEGT. The CDR3 protein is CASSRLAGNNEQFF. CDR3 bases: TGTGCCAGCAGTAGACTAGCGGGGAACAATGAGCAGTTCTTC.

By frequency in the sample, this clonotype is medium-sized (0.01 to 0.1%). The chain links TRBV7-3 to TRBJ2-1, with D perhaps TRBD1 (5 bases). This CDR3 region has 13 residues. In germline, CDR1 is SGHTA, CDR2 FQGTGA. The V gene lost 1 base and the J gene lost 8 bases, with 9 bases spanning the gap. The CDR3 region is CASSLIGADEQFF. The CDR3 DNA sequence: TGTGCCAGCAGCTTAATAGGGGCCGATGAGCAGTTCTTC.

This clonotype was seen a handful of times. The chain has TRBV7-2 and TRBJ1-1; D is undetermined. V was clipped by 1 base and J by 11 bases, with 11 bases between them. Looked up from germline, CDR1 is SGHTA and CDR2 is FQGNSA. The CDR3 covers 12 residues. As DNA, the CDR3 is TGTGCCAGCAGCTTAGACGGGCAGTCCGCTTTCTTT. It codes for CASSLDGQSAFF.

This clonotype was counted once. This may arise from a read error, as a much more abundant clone is one base away. The chain is built from TRBV7-3 and TRBJ2-7; TRBD2 aligns across 8 bases. TRBJ2-1 matches the DNA end more closely, so the J call is doubtful. The CDR3 is 13 amino acids. CDR1 is SGHTA and CDR2 is FQGTGA in the germline V gene. CDR3 DNA sequence: TGTGCCAGCAGCTCTCGGACTAGCAGTGAGCAGTTCTTC. Its protein product is CASSSRTSSEQFF.

This clonotype occurred many times. The chain recombines TRBV6-1 with TRBJ2-1; maybe TRBD2 (6 bases). From germline, CDR1 is MNHNS and CDR2 SASEGT. Trimming pared 7 bases from V and 10 bases from J, leaving 11 bases between. The CDR3 has 11 amino acids. The CDR3 here is CASTSAGEQFF. In DNA, the CDR3 is TGTGCCAGCACCTCGGCGGGGGAGCAGTTCTTC.

The V call is TRBV28, the J call TRBJ1-2; D may be TRBD1 (6 bases). The V end was cut by 6 bases, the J end by 4 bases, with 9 bases between. Germline CDR1 is MDHEN and CDR2 is SYDVKM. The CDR3 has 12 residues. CDR3 DNA: TGTGCCAGCAGGGACAGTTTCTATGGCTACACCTTC. This translates into CASRDSFYGYTF.